This TCR beta chain was identified in a study of blood T cell repertoires in COVID-19 (dated by TCRdb to 2018 to 2021). Looking at the study overall: Collaborator samples came from the United States, Italy and Spain and covered acute and convalescent phases of COVID-19. A freely available public database, intended as a resource for researchers studying the immune response to SARS-CoV-2, is where the repertoires were released. Samples were obtained from the ongoing ImmuneRACE study (first 160 participants) and from over 1,000 subjects provided by 6 global collaborators. Where available, HLA class I and class II types were taken from metadata supplied by the sample provider and were not determined by assay-based typing. Deeply sampled blood TCRbeta repertoires from subjects exposed to, actively infected with, or recovered from COVID-19 were included in the dataset. The material from the prospective study consisted of cDNA or gDNA derived from T cells, B-cell-depleted T cells, or PBMCs. Nearly every sample came with metadata listing a de-identified subject ID, COVID-19 status, age in years and sex. General conclusions and limits of the study: Clinical and demographic metadata were provided uncurated, with the amount varying by source and participant.

Each collaborating institution followed its own protocols to collect whole blood in K2EDTA tubes. For TCRbeta analysis, collaborator samples were shipped as frozen whole blood, as isolated PBMCs, or as DNA extracted from either sample type. Looking up the germline V gene yields CDR1 SGHRS and CDR2 YFSETQ. V is cut by 0 bases and J by 1 base, and the space between the germline ends is 19 bases. Spanning cysteine to phenylalanine, the CDR3 consists of 18 amino acids. The sequence is cut down to CDR3 DNA, 54 bases in frame from base 1. Notes on this clone: No antigen is known for it. There are no base qualities to consult, and no much larger clone falls within one base.

TCRbeta CDR3 regions were amplified from genomic DNA by means of the immunoSEQ Assay, a bias-controlled multiplex PCR. In the original analysis: Nucleated cell counts per sample were estimated from amplification of reference gene primers within the assay. To quantify the absolute abundance of each unique TCRbeta CDR3 rearrangement, sequence reads were collapsed and filtered. For each sample, productive Simpson clonality was calculated as the square root of Simpson's diversity index across productive rearrangements. What TCRdb holds here is the immuneACCESS table cut down to in-frame rearrangements. Part of the clones is not present; checked against another copy, under half of the missing clones reflect an unresolved V gene, and the others are unexplained. V, J and clone size reflect that table, while D and trimming were determined from the DNA. The sample data list about 87,000 clones, and roughly 75% of these were observed just once. The ten largest clones add up to about 4.2% of the sample.

Rearrangement joined TRBV5-1 to TRBJ1-1, with no confidently assigned D gene. The sequence was collected from a woman aged 50 to 65 with acute or convalescent COVID-19. Sequenced material: peripheral blood. In nucleotides, the sequence is TGCGCCAGCAGCTTGGCCAAGGTTAGCTCCCGGGGGAACACTGAAGCTTTCTTT. It codes for CASSLAKVSSRGNTEAFF.